This T cell receptor (beta chain) emerged from a study of T cells in Graves' hyperthyroidism and ophthalmopathy. General study findings and limits: Ophthalmopathy, which appeared later, was predicted by the model a median approximately 6.7 months before onset. Blood also showed most of the thyroid clonotypes that were expanded above 0.001.

This clonotype was seen repeatedly, ten times or more. What it binds is not known. The CDR3 length is 15 residues. Germline V CDR1 and CDR2: SEHNR, FQNEAQ (reference sequence). V dropped 1 base and J dropped 4 bases, with 11 bases sitting between them. TCR beta CDR3 region amplification was performed from RNA transcripts. An initial round of RT-PCR targeting the TCR CDR3 relied on the HTBI primer set. TCRdb recomputed calls from the multiplex PCR reads with MiXCR, one row per CDR3 protein. The sample records 500,000 to 750,000 distinct CDR3 sequences, about 14% being singletons. The study based diagnoses on clinical symptoms, serum thyroxine and TRAb, thyroid ultrasound and orbital computed tomography. Source material for PBMCs was less than 12 ml fresh peripheral blood.

Specimen: blood. The V gene is TRBV7-9, the J gene TRBJ1-5; D gene unclear. The receptor was derived from a woman younger than 30 with Graves' ophthalmopathy. Written as DNA, the CDR3 is TGTGCCAGCAGCTTAGACTGGGGTGGAAATCAGCCCCAGCATTTT. Protein sequence: CASSLDWGGNQPQHF.